Shown below are 28 T cell receptor beta chains from a single sample sequenced in a study of T cell repertoires in cytomegalovirus infection. These receptors are not linked to any known antigen. Via MiXCR, TCRdb re-called the reads, giving one row per CDR3 protein. The sample lists about 570,000 distinct CDR3 sequences; about 39% were seen once. Sequences were derived from cultured PBMCs, sampled from culture after CMV antigen stimulation. Every receptor here comes from a human donor in good health (CMV status not recorded). Some clones in this sample may be carry-over from other donors' samples.

CDR3 DNA: TGTGCCAGCAGCCTCCTTAGTGGGATCTCCTACAATGAGCAGTTCTTC. The encoded protein is CASSLLSGISYNEQFF. The V and J genes are TRBV7-6 and TRBJ2-1, with D unresolved. The CDR3 runs to 16 residues. Between the trimmed V and J ends, which lost 5 bases and 0 bases, there was a span of 14 bases. Germline CDR1 SGHVS, CDR2 FNYEAQ.

This clonotype was counted only a few times. The J gene is TRBJ2-1, the V gene TRBV18, with 8 bases that match TRBD2. CDR3 length equals 17 residues. Germline V gives CDR1 KGHSH, CDR2 LQKENI. The trim removed 2 bases at V and 2 bases at J, leaving 8 bases unmatched. Here the CDR3 reads CASSPTPLRGAYNEQFF. As DNA, the CDR3 is TGTGCCAGCTCACCAACCCCCTTGCGGGGGGCCTACAATGAGCAGTTCTTC.

V usage is TRBV20-1 and J usage is TRBJ1-1; D possibly corresponds to TRBD1 (5 bases). CDR1 is DFQATT and CDR2 is SNEGSKA in the germline V gene (reference sequence). The CDR3 consists of 15 residues. V was clipped by 6 bases and J by 1 base, with 18 bases between them. Written as DNA, the CDR3 is TGCAGTGCCAAATCCCGGCGGGGCGCGAACACTGAAGCTTTCTTT. As protein: CSAKSRRGANTEAFF.

The table lists this clonotype with a few counts. The V call is TRBV7-2, the J call TRBJ1-1; D ambiguous. Germline V gene lookup returns CDR1 SGHTA and CDR2 FQGNSA. The CDR3 has 12 residues. The germline V and J ends were trimmed by 3 bases and 9 bases, with 11 bases remaining between them. The CDR3 sequence is CASSLMGLQAFF. CDR3 coding DNA: TGTGCCAGCAGCTTGATGGGGTTGCAAGCTTTCTTT.

In DNA form, the CDR3 reads TGTGCCAGCAACAGCGGGGGTCCTACACTCGCCCAGTACTTC. It codes for CASNSGGPTLAQYF. J is TRBJ2-5 and V is TRBV7-9, with 8 bases fitting TRBD2. This CDR3 comprises 14 residues. Trimming at V came to 7 bases and at J to 9 bases, leaving 13 bases not matched to a gene. From germline, CDR1 is SEHNR and CDR2 FQNEAQ (reference sequence).

The chain has TRBV27 and TRBJ2-2, with D possibly matching TRBD1 (5 bases). CDR1 MNHEY and CDR2 SMNVEV come from the germline V gene (reference sequence). This CDR3 region has 14 residues. V shed 6 bases and J shed 8 bases, with 16 bases lying between them. The CDR3: CASSPDLGDGELFF. The CDR3 DNA reads TGTGCCAGCAGCCCCGATCTAGGGGATGGGGAGCTGTTTTTT.

This chain links TRBV12-3 or TRBV12-4 with TRBJ1-1; TRBD1 matches at 8 bases. Germline trimming cut 5 bases from V and 1 base from J; bases unmatched to any gene: 6. The CDR3 sequence is 15 residues long. CDR3 residues: CASSPDRGGNTEAFF. In DNA form, the CDR3 reads TGTGCCAGCAGTCCTGACAGGGGAGGGAACACTGAAGCTTTCTTT.

V gene TRBV4-1 combines with J gene TRBJ1-4; perhaps TRBD1 as D (5 bases). V lost 2 bases and J lost 3, with 7 bases in between. Germline V gene lookup returns CDR1 MGHRA and CDR2 YSYEKL. The CDR3 runs to 14 residues. CDR3 coding DNA: TGCGCCAGCAGCCAACAGGGTGCTAATGAAAAACTGTTTTTT. Protein: CASSQQGANEKLFF.

This chain connects TRBV19 to TRBJ2-1; possibly TRBD1 or TRBD2 for D (6 bases each). The CDR3 extends over 14 amino acids. V was pared by 7 bases and J by 7 bases, with 17 bases between. Per germline, CDR1 LNHDA and CDR2 SQIVND (reference sequence). The CDR3 spells CASTRGGRRNEQFF. The CDR3 region has the DNA TGTGCCAGTACCCGAGGGGGGCGGAGGAATGAGCAGTTCTTC. Combining the CDR3 with reference TRBV19 and TRBJ2-1 gives the whole variable domain DGGITQSPKYLFRKEGQNVTLSCEQNLNHDAMYWYRQDPGQGLRLIYYSQIVNDFQKGDIAEGYSVSREKKESFPLTVTSAQKNPTAFYLCASTRGGRRNEQFFGPGTRLTVL.

The chain uses TRBV7-8 and TRBJ2-1; D ambiguous. This CDR3 is built from 11 residues. CDR1 is SGHVS, CDR2 FQNEAQ, per germline. The V end was cut by 2 bases, the J end by 8 bases, with 4 bases between. This CDR3 reads CASSLLDEQFF. The CDR3 region has the DNA TGTGCCAGCAGCTTATTGGATGAGCAGTTCTTC.

The rearrangement uses TRBV20-1 and TRBJ2-3; 12 bases agree with TRBD2. Per the germline V gene, CDR1 is DFQATT and CDR2 is SNEGSKA (reference sequence). The trim removed 5 bases at V and 2 bases at J, leaving 5 bases unmatched. CDR3 length equals 15 residues. CDR3 residues: CSAGSSGRATDTQYF. The CDR3 region has the DNA TGCAGTGCTGGCTCTAGCGGGAGGGCCACAGATACGCAGTATTTT.

The J gene is TRBJ2-5, the V gene TRBV6-5; D might be TRBD2 (6 bases). The CDR3 has 14 residues. Trimming stripped 11 bases from V and 4 bases from J, with 20 bases between. Germline CDR1 reads MNHEY; CDR2 reads SVGAGI. The CDR3 sequence: CASSGGTQGETQYF. The CDR3 DNA reads as TGTGCCTCCTCTGGGGGGACTCAGGGAGAGACCCAGTACTTC.

The V and J genes are TRBV2 and TRBJ1-1; D may be TRBD1 (5 bases). Trimming took off 6 bases at V and 1 base at J, with 12 bases between the two ends. Per germline, CDR1 SNHLY and CDR2 FYNNEI. The CDR3 spans 14 residues. CDR3 bases: TGTGCCAGCAGCGGCGCAGGGAGGAACACTGAAGCTTTCTTT. As protein: CASSGAGRNTEAFF.

The chain couples TRBV4-1 to TRBJ2-7; TRBD2 matches at 10 bases. J gave up 5 bases and V 4 bases, and 11 bases lay outside the gene matches. Germline CDR1 and CDR2: MGHRA and YSYEKL. The CDR3 length is 16 residues. CDR3 amino acids: CASSPRDTSGTDEQYF. The CDR3 DNA follows: TGCGCCAGCAGCCCTAGGGACACTAGCGGGACCGACGAGCAGTACTTC.

The chain combines TRBV6-2 or TRBV6-3 with TRBJ2-5, with no clear D. The CDR3 spans 15 residues. V gave up 0 bases and J gave up 5 bases, with 13 bases separating them. Germline-derived CDR1 and CDR2 are MNHEY and SVGEGT. The DNA for the CDR3 is TGTGCCAGCAGTTACTCAGCAGCTTTTCGGGAGACCCAGTACTTC. Amino acid sequence: CASSYSAAFRETQYF.

This chain joins TRBV6-8 and TRBJ2-2, with 7 bases that match TRBD1. The CDR3 is 19 residues long. V gave up 6 bases and J gave up 0 bases; unmatched junction bases: 16. Germline CDR1 reads MNHGY; CDR2 reads SAAAGT. DNA for the CDR3: TGTGCCAGCAGGCTGGCCCCCCCAGCCGACAGGGCGAACACCGGGGAGCTGTTTTTT. Translating gives CASRLAPPADRANTGELFF.

In this sample, this clonotype turned up a few times. V is TRBV12-5 and J is TRBJ2-5; the D is unclear. The germline V gene has CDR1 LGHNT and CDR2 FRNRAP. The CDR3 has 13 residues. The V and J ends lost 0 bases and 4 bases respectively, with 6 bases between them. In nucleotides, the CDR3 is TGTGCTAGTGGTTTGGTTTGGGGAGAGACCCAGTACTTC. It translates to CASGLVWGETQYF.

The J gene is TRBJ2-1, the V gene TRBV5-1; the match to TRBD1 covers 9 bases. After removal of 3 bases from V and 4 bases from J, the junction contained 5 bases not matched to a gene. The CDR3 is 15 amino acids. The V gene's germline CDR1 is SGHRS and CDR2 YFSETQ. DNA of the CDR3: TGCGCCAGCAGCTCCTCCGGGACAGGGTACAATGAGCAGTTCTTC. Translated, it gives CASSSSGTGYNEQFF.

This clonotype was observed at least ten times. The J gene is TRBJ1-5, the V gene TRBV7-2; D ambiguous. The V gene's germline CDR1 is SGHTA and CDR2 FQGNSA. Trimming cost V 2 bases and J 0 bases, with 8 bases left between them. This CDR3 is built from 15 residues. The CDR3 DNA reads TGTGCCAGCAGCTTATTAGGGTATAGCAATCAGCCCCAGCATTTT. Amino acid sequence: CASSLLGYSNQPQHF.

This clonotype was counted a few times. The rearrangement joins TRBV12-3 or TRBV12-4 to TRBJ1-3; the D gene is possibly TRBD1 (5 bases). V lost 7 bases to trimming and J lost 4 bases, with 14 bases between them. The CDR3 totals 14 residues. The CDR3 nucleotides read TGTGCCAGCACTCCCCGGGGGGAAGGAAACACCATATATTTT. This translates into CASTPRGEGNTIYF.

This sequence joins TRBV28 and TRBJ2-5; D gene uncertain. The CDR3 runs to 14 residues. CDR1 and CDR2 from the germline V gene are MDHEN and SYDVKM. The V end lost 7 bases, the J end lost 1 base, and 13 bases lay between the germline ends. The chain's CDR3 is CASTTQTIQETQYF. CDR3 DNA: TGTGCCAGCACCACTCAGACAATCCAAGAGACCCAGTACTTC.

This clonotype has a handful of counts. This chain links TRBV7-9 with TRBJ2-7, with 8 positions matching TRBD1. Germline V lookup: CDR1 SEHNR, CDR2 FQNEAQ (reference sequence). The CDR3 runs to 15 residues. V dropped 1 base and J dropped 3; count of bases not matched to a gene: 5. The CDR3 protein is CASSLGQGRFYEQYF. CDR3 coding DNA: TGTGCCAGCAGCTTAGGACAGGGGAGATTCTACGAGCAGTACTTC.

CDR3 region: CASSGRGLASYEQYF. In DNA form, the CDR3 reads TGTGCCAGCAGTGGACGGGGACTAGCGTCCTACGAGCAGTACTTC. The gene calls are TRBV12-3 or TRBV12-4 and TRBJ2-7; 10 bases line up with TRBD2. The CDR3 is 15 residues long. J lost 1 base, V lost 5 bases, and 5 bases had no gene match.

This clonotype came up a few times. The CDR3 DNA reads TGTGCCAGCAGCATTCAGGGGAATGACAATCAGCCCCAGCATTTT. It is translated as CASSIQGNDNQPQHF. The V call is TRBV7-2, the J call TRBJ1-5; weak D call: TRBD1 (6 bases). The CDR3 is 15 residues long. V lost 5 bases and J 3 bases, leaving 14 bases between the germline ends. Germline CDR1 and CDR2: SGHTA and FQGNSA.

This clonotype appeared a few times. This chain connects TRBV3-1 to TRBJ1-5; perhaps TRBD1 as D (5 bases). V was clipped by 3 bases and J by 7 bases, with 13 bases between them. CDR1 is LGHDT and CDR2 is YNNKEL in the germline V gene (reference sequence). The length of the CDR3 is 14 residues. CDR3 sequence reads: CASSQRGSEQPQHF. DNA for the CDR3: TGTGCCAGCAGCCAGAGGGGAAGCGAACAGCCCCAGCATTTT.

The table lists this clonotype with many counts. The chain employs TRBV7-2 and TRBJ2-3; TRBD2 matches at 7 bases. The CDR3 totals 14 residues. V shed 2 bases, J shed 4 bases, and the junction held 3 bases outside the gene matches. Germline CDR1 and CDR2: SGHTA and FQGNSA. CDR3 in DNA: TGTGCCAGCAGCTTACGGACTAGGGCAGATACGCAGTATTTT. This sequence encodes CASSLRTRADTQYF.

The chain carries TRBV27 and TRBJ1-1; 10 nucleotides match TRBD1. CDR3 length: 15 amino acids. Germline V gene data show CDR1 as MNHEY and CDR2 as SMNVEV (reference sequence). V was clipped by 4 bases and J by 4 bases; unmatched bases: 6. This chain's CDR3 is CASSSRTGGATEAFF. The CDR3 bases are TGTGCCAGCAGTTCACGGACAGGGGGTGCCACTGAAGCTTTCTTT.

The chain joins TRBV7-2 to TRBJ2-3, with 13 nucleotides matching TRBD2. CDR1 and CDR2 (germline): SGHTA, FQGNSA. V shed 4 bases, J shed 8 bases, and the junction held 6 bases outside the gene matches. The CDR3 sequence is 15 residues long. This chain's CDR3 is CASSSGLAGAPTQYF. For the CDR3, the DNA is TGTGCCAGCAGCTCCGGACTAGCGGGAGCCCCTACGCAGTATTTT.